Presented here are 20 T cell receptor beta chains from one specimen sequenced in a study of blood T cell repertoires in COVID-19. TCRdb's copy holds only in-frame clones and misses some; the assay was immunoSEQ multiplex PCR. This sample yields 150,000 to 200,000 clones, of which 65% to 85% are seen a single time; less than 3.5% belongs to the top ten. Sequencing input: PBMCs or T cells enriched from blood (not recorded which). These receptors were taken from a woman in her 30s who had been exposed to COVID-19.

The chain links TRBV7-8 to TRBJ2-5, with D uncertain. The ends were cut back, 3 bases at V and 5 bases at J, with 10 bases in the middle. CDR1 is SGHVS, CDR2 FQNEAQ, per germline. The CDR3 runs to 13 residues. As DNA, the CDR3 is TGTGCCAGCAGCTTTAGTGCGAGGGAGACCCAGTACTTC. Its translation is CASSFSARETQYF. Variable domain in full (rest from reference TRBV7-8 and TRBJ2-5): GAGVSQSPRYKVAKRGQDVALRCDPISGHVSLFWYQQALGQGPEFLTYFQNEAQLDKSGLPSDRFFAERPEGSVSTLKIQRTQQEDSAVYLCASSFSARETQYFGPGTRLLVL.

This sequence joins TRBV27 and TRBJ2-1, with TRBD1 matching 7 bases. The CDR3 is 14 residues long. From germline, CDR1 is MNHEY and CDR2 SMNVEV (reference sequence). V shed 2 bases and J 7 bases; nucleotides not matched to a gene: 5. The CDR3 spells CASSLVGGRNEQFF. DNA of the CDR3: TGTGCCAGCAGTTTAGTAGGGGGCAGGAATGAGCAGTTCTTC.

The rearrangement joins TRBV6-6 to TRBJ1-2; the D gene is possibly TRBD1 (5 bases). CDR1 is MNHNY and CDR2 is SVGAGI in the germline V gene (reference sequence). V lost 7 bases and J lost 7, with 19 bases in between. This CDR3 comprises 14 residues. DNA of the CDR3: TGTGCCAGCAAAACGGGGGGGAGGTTCGCTGGCTACACCTTC. Translation gives CASKTGGRFAGYTF.

The rearrangement uses TRBV7-9 and TRBJ1-6; TRBD1 matches at 8 bases. Germline-derived CDR1 and CDR2 are SEHNR and FQNEAQ (reference sequence). The CDR3 is made up of 17 amino acids. V shed 1 base, J shed 0 bases, and the junction held 2 bases outside the gene matches. DNA of the CDR3: TGTGCCAGCAGCTTAGTAACAGGGGGCTCCTATAATTCACCCCTCCACTTT. This codes for CASSLVTGGSYNSPLHF. The full variable domain, completed using reference TRBV7-9 and TRBJ1-6, is DTGVSQNPRHKITKRGQNVTFRCDPISEHNRLYWYRQTLGQGPEFLTYFQNEAQLEKSRLLSDRFSAERPKGSFSTLEIQRTEQGDSAMYLCASSLVTGGSYNSPLHFGNGTRLTVT.

The chain uses TRBV6-5 and TRBJ1-5, with TRBD1 as a possible D gene (5 bases). Trimming took off 7 bases at V and 7 bases at J, with 17 bases between the two ends. The CDR3 totals 14 residues. Germline V gives CDR1 MNHEY, CDR2 SVGAGI. CDR3 sequence: CASKESGNGQPQHF. CDR3 coding DNA: TGTGCCAGCAAGGAGTCAGGGAACGGCCAGCCCCAGCATTTT.

The chain employs TRBV19 and TRBJ2-3, with 7 bases aligning to TRBD1. This CDR3 comprises 13 residues. Germline V gene data show CDR1 as LNHDA and CDR2 as SQIVND (reference sequence). With V trimmed by 6 bases and J by 9 bases, 9 bases remained unmatched. CDR3 DNA: TGTGCCAGTAGCCAACTACAGGGGAAGACGCAGTATTTT. This sequence encodes CASSQLQGKTQYF.

V and J are TRBV4-3 and TRBJ1-5; D is uncertain. Germline CDR1 is LGHNA and CDR2 is YSLEER. The germline V and J ends were trimmed by 0 bases and 5 bases, with 14 bases remaining between them. This CDR3 comprises 16 residues. The CDR3 DNA sequence: TGCGCCAGCAGCCAAGACTTAAACCGGGTGGATCAGCCCCAGCATTTT. Its translation is CASSQDLNRVDQPQHF.

The chain is built from TRBV19 and TRBJ1-1; D remains unclear. Germline V lookup: CDR1 LNHDA, CDR2 SQIVND (reference sequence). The CDR3 spans 14 residues. The germline V and J ends were trimmed by 6 bases and 1 base, with 12 bases remaining between them. This CDR3 is CASRVMRANTEAFF. The CDR3 nucleotides read TGTGCCAGTAGAGTTATGAGGGCGAACACTGAAGCTTTCTTT.

The CDR3 bases are TGTGCCAGCAGCCTCTTCGAGAGTAATAATTCACCCCTCCACTTT. Its protein is CASSLFESNNSPLHF. The chain is built from TRBV7-8 and TRBJ1-6; D not resolved. CDR1 is SGHVS and CDR2 is FQNEAQ in the germline V gene. Trimming stripped 5 bases from V and 5 bases from J, with 13 bases between. The CDR3 extends over 15 amino acids.

CDR3 residues: CASSGTLNTEAFF. In DNA, the CDR3 is TGTGCCAGCAGCGGGACATTGAACACTGAAGCTTTCTTT. The V and J genes are TRBV2 and TRBJ1-1, with a possible D match to TRBD1 (6 bases). CDR1 and CDR2 from the germline V gene are SNHLY and FYNNEI. The CDR3 extends over 13 amino acids. V dropped 6 bases and J dropped 0 bases, with 8 bases sitting between them.

J is TRBJ2-7 and V is TRBV6-5, with TRBD1 matching 8 bases. The germline CDR1 and CDR2 sequences are MNHEY and SVGAGI. This CDR3 is built from 16 residues. Trimming at V came to 4 bases and at J to 0 bases, leaving 8 bases not matched to a gene. For the CDR3, the DNA is TGTGCCAGCAGTTTTTACGGGGACAGGAGCTCCTACGAGCAGTACTTC. Translation gives CASSFYGDRSSYEQYF.

This sequence joins TRBV7-9 and TRBJ2-2; D not resolved. CDR3 length equals 15 residues. Germline CDR1 reads SEHNR; CDR2 reads FQNEAQ (reference sequence). Trimming stripped 1 base from V and 3 bases from J, with 9 bases between. The CDR3 is CASSLGNSHTGELFF. The CDR3 nucleotides read TGTGCCAGCAGCTTAGGCAACAGTCACACCGGGGAGCTGTTTTTT.

The chain is built from TRBV14 and TRBJ2-1; the D gene is possibly TRBD2 (5 bases). CDR1 is SGHDN, CDR2 FVKESK, per germline. V shed 3 bases and J shed 7 bases, with 16 bases lying between them. The CDR3 has 15 residues. CDR3: CASSQSRGLGNEQFF. For the CDR3, the DNA is TGTGCCAGCAGCCAGTCCCGGGGATTGGGAAATGAGCAGTTCTTC.

The chain recombines TRBV19 with TRBJ1-6; 11 bases line up with TRBD1. Germline lookup yields CDR1 LNHDA and CDR2 SQIVND (reference sequence). The CDR3 runs to 15 residues. V lost 6 bases and J lost 10; bases outside the gene matches: 8. CDR3: CASRTSDRGHSPLHF. The DNA for the CDR3 is TGTGCCAGTAGAACCTCGGACAGGGGGCACTCACCCCTCCACTTT.

The rearrangement uses TRBV5-1 and TRBJ2-5; possibly TRBD1 for D (5 bases). Germline-derived CDR1 and CDR2 are SGHRS and YFSETQ. V shed 9 bases and J shed 0 bases, with 12 bases lying between them. The length of the CDR3 is 13 residues. CDR3 region: CATRDSDQETQYF. CDR3 DNA sequence: TGCGCCACCCGAGACAGCGACCAAGAGACCCAGTACTTC.

The chain is built from TRBV19 and TRBJ1-5; 7 nucleotides agree with TRBD1. This CDR3 is 14 amino acids long. The germline CDR1 and CDR2 sequences are LNHDA and SQIVND (reference sequence). V lost 4 bases, J lost 6 bases, and 6 bases stayed unmatched. The CDR3 DNA follows: TGTGCCAGTAGTACGACAGGGTTCTCTCAGCCCCAGCATTTT. As protein: CASSTTGFSQPQHF.

This clone was seen just once. The J gene is TRBJ2-2, the V gene TRBV9; the match to TRBD2 covers 7 bases. With V trimmed by 3 bases and J by 5 bases, 7 bases remained unmatched. The CDR3 spans 15 residues. Germline V gene data show CDR1 as SGDLS and CDR2 as YYNGEE. CDR3 in amino acids: CASSASGGGTGELFF. The CDR3, as DNA: TGTGCCAGCAGCGCTAGCGGTGGGGGTACCGGGGAGCTGTTTTTT.

This clone was seen just once. The V gene is TRBV6-2 or TRBV6-3, the J gene TRBJ1-5, with unresolved D. The CDR3 totals 16 residues. Germline assignment: CDR1 MNHEY and CDR2 SVGEGT. Trimming left V 2 bases short and J 0 bases short, with 11 bases between. The CDR3 region is CASSYGVAVSNQPQHF. DNA for the CDR3: TGTGCCAGCAGTTACGGTGTGGCGGTTAGCAATCAGCCCCAGCATTTT.

V is TRBV27 and J is TRBJ1-1, with 10 bases fitting TRBD1. The CDR3 is 13 residues long. Trimming took 6 bases from V and 5 from J; bases not matched to a gene: 3. Germline loops: CDR1 MNHEY, CDR2 SMNVEV (reference sequence). The CDR3 nucleotides are TGTGCCAGCAGGACAGGGGGCACGACTGAAGCTTTCTTT. This encodes CASRTGGTTEAFF.

This clone was counted only a few times. The chain is built from TRBV7-3 and TRBJ2-2; no definite D call. V shed 5 bases and J shed 4 bases, with 5 bases lying between them. Germline V gene lookup returns CDR1 SGHTA and CDR2 FQGTGA. The CDR3 extends over 12 amino acids. The CDR3 sequence: CASSQITGELFF. The CDR3 DNA reads TGTGCCAGCAGCCAGATCACCGGGGAGCTGTTTTTT.